The rows below give T cell receptor beta chains drawn from one sample of a study of T cells in Graves' hyperthyroidism and ophthalmopathy. TCRdb reprocessed the multiplex PCR reads with MiXCR, giving one entry per CDR3 protein. Among under 650,000 distinct CDR3 sequences listed, around 15% were seen once. The sample comprised blood. Every receptor here comes from a woman under 40 with Graves' hyperthyroidism. CDR3s include the opening cysteine and the closing phenylalanine or tryptophan. Fields, in order: J gene, clone size, D gene, V gene, CDR3 DNA, CDR3 protein. The D gene is left open where the match is weak. Size tells how often a clone was seen (once, few, many) or the class of an expanded clone, and some rows leave it out.

j_gene: TRBJ2-7
abundance: many
d_gene: -
v_gene: TRBV2
CDR3nt: TGTGCCAGCAGCCCCAGGCGGACCCCTGGGGAGCAGTACTTC
CDR3aa: CASSPRRTPGEQYF

j_gene: TRBJ2-7
abundance: many
d_gene: -
v_gene: TRBV28
CDR3nt: TGTGCCAGCAGCCTCCCGGGGGCTACCTACGAGCAGTACTTC
CDR3aa: CASSLPGATYEQYF

j_gene: TRBJ2-7
abundance: few
d_gene: TRBD1
v_gene: TRBV5-6
CDR3nt: TGTGCCAGCAGCTTAATTTTGCACAGGGGCCGCTACGAGCAGTACTTC
CDR3aa: CASSLILHRGRYEQYF

j_gene: TRBJ2-2
abundance: -
d_gene: -
v_gene: TRBV2
CDR3nt: TGTGCCAGAGGGAACACCAGGGAGCTGTTTTTT
CDR3aa: CARGNTRELFF

j_gene: TRBJ2-1
abundance: -
d_gene: TRBD2
v_gene: TRBV9
CDR3nt: TGTGCCAGCAGCGTCAGCGGGAGCATTGGCGATGAGCAGTTCTTC
CDR3aa: CASSVSGSIGDEQFF

j_gene: TRBJ2-2
abundance: few
d_gene: TRBD2
v_gene: TRBV20-1
CDR3nt: TGCAGTGCTGGTTACGTCGTAGCGGGAGTAGTCACCGGGGAGCTGTTTTTT
CDR3aa: CSAGYVVAGVVTGELFF

j_gene: TRBJ2-6
abundance: many
d_gene: -
v_gene: TRBV29-1
CDR3nt: TGCAGCGTTTCCGTCTCTGGGGCCAACGTCCTGACTTTC
CDR3aa: CSVSVSGANVLTF

j_gene: TRBJ2-2
abundance: -
d_gene: TRBD2
v_gene: TRBV29-1
CDR3nt: TGCAGCGTTGAGGGAGGGCCGAACACCGGGGAGCTGTTTTTT
CDR3aa: CSVEGGPNTGELFF

j_gene: TRBJ1-1
abundance: few
d_gene: -
v_gene: TRBV10-3
CDR3nt: TGTGCCATCAGTGAGGTGAACACTGAAGCTTTCTTT
CDR3aa: CAISEVNTEAFF

j_gene: TRBJ2-7
abundance: -
d_gene: -
v_gene: TRBV7-8
CDR3nt: TGTGCCAGCAGCTTAGAGGCAGGGGGGACCTACGAGCAGTACTTC
CDR3aa: CASSLEAGGTYEQYF

j_gene: TRBJ2-7
abundance: many
d_gene: -
v_gene: TRBV28
CDR3nt: TGTGCCAGCAGTTTATACGGCTACGAGCAGTACTTC
CDR3aa: CASSLYGYEQYF

j_gene: TRBJ2-5
abundance: -
d_gene: -
v_gene: TRBV4-2
CDR3nt: TGTGCCAGCAGCCGGGATCCTAAAGAGACCCAGTACTTC
CDR3aa: CASSRDPKETQYF

j_gene: TRBJ2-1
abundance: many
d_gene: TRBD1
v_gene: TRBV28
CDR3nt: TGTGCCAGCAGCATTAACAGGGGTCCCAATGAGCAGTTCTTC
CDR3aa: CASSINRGPNEQFF

j_gene: TRBJ2-1
abundance: many
d_gene: TRBD2
v_gene: TRBV12-3/TRBV12-4
CDR3nt: TGTGCCAGCAGTTTTTTACTAGCGAGGAATGAGCAGTTCTTC
CDR3aa: CASSFLLARNEQFF

j_gene: TRBJ2-7
abundance: -
d_gene: -
v_gene: TRBV6-1
CDR3nt: TGTGCCGGCAGTGAAGAAGGGGGGGTCTACGAGCAGTACTTC
CDR3aa: CAGSEEGGVYEQYF

j_gene: TRBJ2-5
abundance: -
d_gene: -
v_gene: TRBV6-5
CDR3nt: TGTGCCAGCAGTTACGGGGAGACTAGGCGAGAGACCCAGTACTTC
CDR3aa: CASSYGETRRETQYF

j_gene: TRBJ1-1
abundance: -
d_gene: TRBD1
v_gene: TRBV7-2
CDR3nt: TGTGCCAGCAGTTCCCAGGGGGCGAGGGAAGCTTTCTTT
CDR3aa: CASSSQGAREAFF

j_gene: TRBJ2-7
abundance: -
d_gene: TRBD2
v_gene: TRBV20-1
CDR3nt: TGCAGTGCCCTGACTAGCGGGAGGGCCTACTCCTACGAGCAGTACTTC
CDR3aa: CSALTSGRAYSYEQYF

j_gene: TRBJ2-1
abundance: few
d_gene: -
v_gene: TRBV10-3
CDR3nt: TGTGCCTTCCCGAGCGGTTGTCGGACTGGGACCCCGAATGAGCAGTTCTTC
CDR3aa: CAFPSGCRTGTPNEQFF

j_gene: TRBJ2-7
abundance: -
d_gene: -
v_gene: TRBV7-9
CDR3nt: TGTGCCAGCAGCTTAGAGGTCCAGGGACCCTACGAGCAGTACTTC
CDR3aa: CASSLEVQGPYEQYF

j_gene: TRBJ1-5
abundance: many
d_gene: -
v_gene: TRBV28
CDR3nt: TGTGCCAGCAGGGACAGCCGCAATCAGCCCCAGCATTTT
CDR3aa: CASRDSRNQPQHF

j_gene: TRBJ1-2
abundance: many
d_gene: -
v_gene: TRBV30
CDR3nt: TGTGCCTGGAGTGTCGTAGGGAACGGCTACACCTTC
CDR3aa: CAWSVVGNGYTF

j_gene: TRBJ2-2
abundance: many
d_gene: TRBD2
v_gene: TRBV28
CDR3nt: TGTGCCAGCTTAGCCGGGAGGGTTGGGGAGCTGTTTTTT
CDR3aa: CASLAGRVGELFF

j_gene: TRBJ2-1
abundance: many
d_gene: -
v_gene: TRBV7-8
CDR3nt: TGTGCCAGCAGCTACCGACCGGGACAGTCATATAGCGGGAAATACAATGAGCAGTTCTTC
CDR3aa: CASSYRPGQSYSGKYNEQFF

j_gene: TRBJ2-5
abundance: -
d_gene: TRBD2
v_gene: TRBV4-3
CDR3nt: TGCGCCAGCAGCCTAAGTGCGGGGGATATGGCATGGGAGACCCAGTACTTC
CDR3aa: CASSLSAGDMAWETQYF

j_gene: TRBJ2-7
abundance: -
d_gene: TRBD2
v_gene: TRBV20-1
CDR3nt: TGCAGTGCTAGAGCGACTAGCGGGCTTCCCTACGAGCAGTACTTC
CDR3aa: CSARATSGLPYEQYF

j_gene: TRBJ2-7
abundance: many
d_gene: TRBD2
v_gene: TRBV27
CDR3nt: TGTGCCAGCAGTCTCCTAGCTAGCGGGACCTACGAGCAGTACTTC
CDR3aa: CASSLLASGTYEQYF

j_gene: TRBJ1-3
abundance: -
d_gene: -
v_gene: TRBV9
CDR3nt: TGTGCCAGCAGCGGAAGGCGCTCGGAGGTCGGAAACACCATATATTTT
CDR3aa: CASSGRRSEVGNTIYF

j_gene: TRBJ1-1
abundance: many
d_gene: -
v_gene: TRBV28
CDR3nt: TGTGCCAGCAGTTTATCCAGGGAATGGGGAGACACTGAAGCTTTCTTT
CDR3aa: CASSLSREWGDTEAFF

j_gene: TRBJ2-1
abundance: few
d_gene: -
v_gene: TRBV19
CDR3nt: TGTGCCAGTAGTCTTAACAGGGAAGGTGAGCAGTTCTTC
CDR3aa: CASSLNREGEQFF

j_gene: TRBJ2-1
abundance: many
d_gene: -
v_gene: TRBV19
CDR3nt: TGTGCCAGTAGTATAGCCGGGGATGAGCAGTTCTTC
CDR3aa: CASSIAGDEQFF

j_gene: TRBJ2-1
abundance: many
d_gene: TRBD2
v_gene: TRBV28
CDR3nt: TGTGCCAGCAGTACCCCGCGGGAGGGCCTTTCCAATGAGCAGTTCTTC
CDR3aa: CASSTPREGLSNEQFF

j_gene: TRBJ2-7
abundance: few
d_gene: -
v_gene: TRBV5-1
CDR3nt: TGCGCCAGCAGCTTGGCCAGTAGAGGCGATAACCCCTACGAGCAGTACTTC
CDR3aa: CASSLASRGDNPYEQYF

j_gene: TRBJ2-7
abundance: few
d_gene: -
v_gene: TRBV27
CDR3nt: TGTGCCAGCAGTTTTGGGATGGCGCCTACTACCTACGAGCAGTACTTC
CDR3aa: CASSFGMAPTTYEQYF

j_gene: TRBJ2-1
abundance: many
d_gene: -
v_gene: TRBV12-3/TRBV12-4
CDR3nt: TGTGCCAGCAGTGGGGTGACTTGGAGCTCCTACAATGAGCAGTTCTTC
CDR3aa: CASSGVTWSSYNEQFF

j_gene: TRBJ2-7
abundance: few
d_gene: -
v_gene: TRBV9
CDR3nt: TGTGCCAGCAGGCGGGACTTTGAAGTCGGCGAGCAGTACTTC
CDR3aa: CASRRDFEVGEQYF

j_gene: TRBJ2-2
abundance: many
d_gene: -
v_gene: TRBV2
CDR3nt: TGTGCCAGCAGTTATACTAGCAACGGGGAGCTGTTTTTT
CDR3aa: CASSYTSNGELFF

j_gene: TRBJ1-4
abundance: -
d_gene: -
v_gene: TRBV20-1
CDR3nt: TGCAGTGCTCCCGGGGCAGGGAAACTGTTTTTT
CDR3aa: CSAPGAGKLFF

j_gene: TRBJ1-2
abundance: many
d_gene: TRBD1
v_gene: TRBV9
CDR3nt: TGTGCCAGCAGCGGAGGGGGGACAGGCCTCTATGGCTACACCTTC
CDR3aa: CASSGGGTGLYGYTF

j_gene: TRBJ2-7
abundance: many
d_gene: -
v_gene: TRBV7-9
CDR3nt: TGTGCCAGCAGCCCCGGGGCGGGTAGCGGGCAGTACTTC
CDR3aa: CASSPGAGSGQYF

j_gene: TRBJ2-4
abundance: -
d_gene: -
v_gene: TRBV5-4
CDR3nt: TGTGCCAGCAGCGATCGGCGGGGACAAAACATTCAGTACTTC
CDR3aa: CASSDRRGQNIQYF

j_gene: TRBJ1-1
abundance: many
d_gene: -
v_gene: TRBV7-2
CDR3nt: TGTGCCAGCATGGGCGGCGCAGTGAACACTGAAGCTTTCTTT
CDR3aa: CASMGGAVNTEAFF

j_gene: TRBJ2-2
abundance: many
d_gene: TRBD2
v_gene: TRBV7-2
CDR3nt: TGTGCCAGCAGCTTAGGAGGGAGGGCCTCCGGGGAGCTGTTTTTT
CDR3aa: CASSLGGRASGELFF

j_gene: TRBJ2-4
abundance: many
d_gene: -
v_gene: TRBV2
CDR3nt: TGTGCCAGCAGTGAACGTGTATTCCTAGCCAAAAACATTCAGTACTTC
CDR3aa: CASSERVFLAKNIQYF

j_gene: TRBJ1-5
abundance: many
d_gene: -
v_gene: TRBV28
CDR3nt: TGTGCCAGCAGTTTATCCACAGAATACTCGAATCAGCCCCAGCATTTT
CDR3aa: CASSLSTEYSNQPQHF

j_gene: TRBJ2-3
abundance: many
d_gene: TRBD2
v_gene: TRBV11-2
CDR3nt: TGTGCCAGCAGCTTAGAGGTGGGGGGGGATACGCAGTATTTT
CDR3aa: CASSLEVGGDTQYF

j_gene: TRBJ2-1
abundance: -
d_gene: TRBD2
v_gene: TRBV3-1
CDR3nt: TGTGCCAGCAGCTCCTGGGAGGGCCCGTCCTACAATGAGCAGTTCTTC
CDR3aa: CASSSWEGPSYNEQFF

j_gene: TRBJ2-1
abundance: -
d_gene: -
v_gene: TRBV28
CDR3nt: TGTGCCAGCAGTCAAGTGGGGGGAGGTTACAATGAGCAGTTCTTC
CDR3aa: CASSQVGGGYNEQFF

j_gene: TRBJ2-7
abundance: few
d_gene: -
v_gene: TRBV11-1
CDR3nt: TGTGCCAGCAGCCGTGGGAGGTTATCCCGAAGAAATGACTCCTACGAGCAGTACTTC
CDR3aa: CASSRGRLSRRNDSYEQYF

j_gene: TRBJ1-5
abundance: -
d_gene: -
v_gene: TRBV18
CDR3nt: TGTGCCAGCTCACCGGGCGCGGAATTCGGCAATCAGCCCCAGCATTTT
CDR3aa: CASSPGAEFGNQPQHF

j_gene: TRBJ1-1
abundance: many
d_gene: -
v_gene: TRBV30
CDR3nt: TGTGCCTGGATTAGGAACACTGAAGCTTTCTTT
CDR3aa: CAWIRNTEAFF

j_gene: TRBJ1-4
abundance: -
d_gene: -
v_gene: TRBV7-9
CDR3nt: TGTGCCAGCAGCCGACGGCGTAATGAAAAACTGTTTTTT
CDR3aa: CASSRRRNEKLFF

j_gene: TRBJ2-7
abundance: -
d_gene: TRBD1
v_gene: TRBV6-1
CDR3nt: TGTGCCAGCACCCTCCGGACAGGGCACTCCTACGAGCAGTACTTC
CDR3aa: CASTLRTGHSYEQYF

j_gene: TRBJ1-1
abundance: many
d_gene: TRBD1
v_gene: TRBV15
CDR3nt: TGTGCCACCAGCAGCGACTTAGGACAGGCCCACACTGAAGCTTTCTTT
CDR3aa: CATSSDLGQAHTEAFF

j_gene: TRBJ2-7
abundance: many
d_gene: -
v_gene: TRBV27
CDR3nt: TGTGCCAGCAGAGAAAGTCGGGAGAGAACCTACGAGCAGTACTTC
CDR3aa: CASRESRERTYEQYF

j_gene: TRBJ1-2
abundance: -
d_gene: -
v_gene: TRBV12-3/TRBV12-4
CDR3nt: TGTGCCAGCAATTTAGAGGGTGGCGGCTACACCTTC
CDR3aa: CASNLEGGGYTF

j_gene: TRBJ2-6
abundance: few
d_gene: -
v_gene: TRBV11-3
CDR3nt: TGTGCCAGCAGCTCTGGGAGGTACGGGGCCAACGTCCTGACTTTC
CDR3aa: CASSSGRYGANVLTF

j_gene: TRBJ2-1
abundance: -
d_gene: TRBD2
v_gene: TRBV20-1
CDR3nt: TGCAGTGCTAGGGCGGGAGGGCCGAATGAGCAGTTCTTC
CDR3aa: CSARAGGPNEQFF

j_gene: TRBJ2-2
abundance: many
d_gene: TRBD2
v_gene: TRBV11-2
CDR3nt: TGTGCCAGCAGCCGTCACCCCGCTAGCGGGGACACCGGGGAGCTGTTTTTT
CDR3aa: CASSRHPASGDTGELFF